This entry lists 31 T cell receptor beta chains sequenced from one sample in a study of blood T cell repertoires in COVID-19. Some clones are missing from TCRdb's copy, which holds only in-frame ones; the method was immunoSEQ multiplex PCR. The sample lists around 250,000 clones, more than 75% occurring once. Sequenced input: peripheral blood. The receptors here all came from a man at least 80 years old with acute or convalescent COVID-19.

This chain links TRBV7-2 with TRBJ2-2; maybe TRBD1 (5 bases). CDR1 SGHTA and CDR2 FQGNSA come from the germline V gene. The V end lost 1 base, the J end lost 6 bases, and 9 bases lay between the germline ends. The CDR3 sequence is 14 residues long. The CDR3 loop is CASSLEGDAGELFF. The CDR3 DNA sequence: TGTGCCAGCAGCTTAGAAGGGGATGCCGGGGAGCTGTTTTTT. Variable domain in full (rest from reference TRBV7-2 and TRBJ2-2): GAGVSQSPSNKVTEKGKDVELRCDPISGHTALYWYRQSLGQGLEFLIYFQGNSAPDKSGLPSDRFSAERTGGSVSTLTIQRTQQEDSAVYLCASSLEGDAGELFFGEGSRLTVL.

The rearrangement uses TRBV5-4 and TRBJ2-7; 8 bases align to TRBD1. With V trimmed by 1 base and J by 5 bases, 5 bases remained unmatched. Germline loops: CDR1 SGHNT, CDR2 YYREEE (reference sequence). CDR3 length: 14 residues. The DNA for the CDR3 is TGTGCCAGCAGCTTGACAGGGGGATCACACGAGCAGTACTTC. Its protein is CASSLTGGSHEQYF.

V and J are TRBV10-3 and TRBJ1-1; TRBD1 agrees at 8 bases. V lost 6 bases to trimming and J lost 4 bases; unmatched junction nucleotides: 10. From germline, CDR1 is ENHRY and CDR2 SYGVKD. CDR3 size: 15 residues. CDR3 region: CAIRTKQGGGTEAFF. CDR3 DNA: TGTGCCATCAGAACCAAACAGGGGGGCGGCACTGAAGCTTTCTTT.

The V call is TRBV29-1, the J call TRBJ1-1; a weak D match, TRBD1 (5 bases). Trimming took 6 bases from V and 0 from J, leaving 17 bases between them. The CDR3 is 15 residues long. The germline CDR1 and CDR2 sequences are SQVTM and ANQGSEA. The CDR3 spells CSVGPWGGLNTEAFF. The CDR3 bases are TGCAGCGTCGGACCCTGGGGGGGTTTGAACACTGAAGCTTTCTTT.

This chain uses TRBV4-1 with TRBJ2-1, with D possibly TRBD1 on 6 matching bases. This CDR3 comprises 16 residues. Germline loops: CDR1 MGHRA, CDR2 YSYEKL. V was clipped by 0 bases and J by 5 bases, with 14 bases between them. The CDR3 bases are TGCGCCAGCAGCCAAGATCGGGCAGGGGTAGACAATGAGCAGTTCTTC. Its protein is CASSQDRAGVDNEQFF.

The rearrangement links TRBV3-1 (or the pseudogene TRBV3-2) to TRBJ1-3; no definite D call. V was cut by 1 base and J by 2 bases, with 6 bases left in between. The germline gives CDR1 LGHDT, CDR2 YNNKEL (reference sequence). The CDR3 length is 14 residues. CDR3 DNA sequence: TGTGCCAGCAGCCAAGCGGGGACTGGAAACACCATATATTTT. It specifies CASSQAGTGNTIYF.

This chain's CDR3 is CASSTADTPNTEAFF. The CDR3 DNA reads TGTGCCAGCAGCACTGCGGACACGCCGAACACTGAAGCTTTCTTT. The V call is TRBV7-6, the J call TRBJ1-1; TRBD1 might be the D (5 bases). This CDR3 contains 15 residues. Trimming stripped 5 bases from V and 1 base from J, with 14 bases between. From germline, CDR1 is SGHVS and CDR2 FNYEAQ.

The chain joins TRBV28 to TRBJ1-3; D perhaps matches TRBD1 (5 bases). Germline V gene lookup returns CDR1 MDHEN and CDR2 SYDVKM. V was clipped by 4 bases and J by 1 base, with 8 bases between them. The CDR3 consists of 14 residues. Here the CDR3 reads CASSSTGSGNTIYF. In DNA form, the CDR3 reads TGTGCCAGCAGTTCTACAGGTTCTGGAAACACCATATATTTT.

V is TRBV4-2 and J is TRBJ2-1; 8 bases align to TRBD2. CDR1 LGHNA and CDR2 YNFKEQ come from the germline V gene. This CDR3 has 16 amino acids. The trim removed 2 bases at V and 6 bases at J, leaving 9 bases unmatched. CDR3 sequence: CASSQLTGGPSNEQFF. CDR3 coding DNA: TGTGCCAGCAGCCAACTAACGGGAGGGCCGAGCAATGAGCAGTTCTTC.

This chain joins TRBV7-9 and TRBJ1-2; possibly TRBD1 for D (5 bases). CDR1 SEHNR and CDR2 FQNEAQ come from the germline V gene (reference sequence). The CDR3 has 13 residues. The V end lost 7 bases, the J end lost 14 bases, and 23 bases lay between the germline ends. The CDR3 protein is CASTSDGGGIETF. Written as DNA, the CDR3 is TGTGCCAGCACCTCCGATGGGGGGGGTATTGAAACCTTC.

The chain couples TRBV6-5 to TRBJ1-2, with D perhaps TRBD1 (5 bases). CDR1 is MNHEY and CDR2 is SVGAGI in the germline V gene. Trimming cost V 4 bases and J 6 bases, with 18 bases left between them. The CDR3 has 15 amino acids. CDR3 DNA: TGTGCCAGCAGTTCCACCTTGACAGCCCTAAATGGCTACACCTTC. This codes for CASSSTLTALNGYTF.

The gene calls are TRBV7-2 and TRBJ2-3, with TRBD2 matching over 8 bases. The CDR3 extends over 18 amino acids. J lost 3 bases, V lost 1 base, and 12 bases had no gene match. Germline CDR1 and CDR2: SGHTA and FQGNSA. CDR3 DNA sequence: TGTGCCAGCAGCTTAGAGTTACAAGCGGGAGCTAGAACAGATACGCAGTATTTT. Encoded protein: CASSLELQAGARTDTQYF.

This clone was counted between two and nine times. The chain recombines TRBV28 with TRBJ2-2; 8 positions match TRBD1. CDR1 is MDHEN, CDR2 SYDVKM, per germline. V shed 4 bases and J 6 bases; nucleotides not matched to a gene: 4. This CDR3 region has 14 residues. DNA of the CDR3: TGTGCCAGCAGTTCGCCGGGACAGGCCGGGGAGCTGTTTTTT. This gives the protein CASSSPGQAGELFF.

The J gene is TRBJ2-1, the V gene TRBV6-1, with TRBD2 as a possible D gene (5 bases). The CDR3 is 14 residues long. Germline CDR1 reads MNHNS; CDR2 reads SASEGT. The germline V and J ends were trimmed by 0 bases and 3 bases, with 6 bases remaining between them. The CDR3 protein is CASSEAGSYNEQFF. The CDR3 DNA reads as TGTGCCAGCAGTGAAGCGGGGAGCTACAATGAGCAGTTCTTC.

This chain links TRBV28 with TRBJ1-1; D unclear. The CDR3 has 13 amino acids. Trimming removed 6 bases at V and 8 bases at J, with 16 bases between. CDR1 and CDR2 (germline): MDHEN, SYDVKM. CDR3: CASSTPTEPEAFF. DNA for the CDR3: TGTGCCAGCAGCACCCCCACAGAGCCAGAAGCTTTCTTT.

V and J are TRBV15 and TRBJ2-7, with TRBD1 matching over 9 bases. V lost 1 base to trimming and J lost 5 bases; unmatched junction nucleotides: 6. The germline CDR1 and CDR2 sequences are LNHNV and YYDKDF (reference sequence). The CDR3 extends over 15 amino acids. The CDR3 region has the DNA TGTGCCACCAGCAGAGTGGGACAGGGAAGGAACGAGCAGTACTTC. Amino acid sequence: CATSRVGQGRNEQYF.

The rearrangement links TRBV2 to TRBJ2-1, with TRBD2 identical over 9 bases. The CDR3 runs to 15 residues. Germline V lookup: CDR1 SNHLY, CDR2 FYNNEI. J gave up 6 bases and V 3 bases, and 6 bases lay outside the gene matches. CDR3 loop: CASSDGLAGINEQFF. DNA of the CDR3: TGTGCCAGCAGTGATGGGCTAGCGGGGATCAATGAGCAGTTCTTC.

Here the CDR3 DNA reads TGTGCCAGCAGCTTACAACGAGAAACAGATACGCAGTATTTT. Amino acids: CASSLQRETDTQYF. The gene calls are TRBV7-2 and TRBJ2-3; D gene uncertain. Germline assignment: CDR1 SGHTA and CDR2 FQGNSA. V lost 2 bases, J lost 3 bases, and 9 bases lay in between. CDR3 size: 14 residues. The whole variable domain, filled in from reference TRBV7-2 and TRBJ2-3, reads GAGVSQSPSNKVTEKGKDVELRCDPISGHTALYWYRQSLGQGLEFLIYFQGNSAPDKSGLPSDRFSAERTGGSVSTLTIQRTQQEDSAVYLCASSLQRETDTQYFGPGTRLTVL.

The V gene is TRBV28, the J gene TRBJ2-2, with TRBD2 matching over 7 bases. The V and J ends lost 6 bases and 4 bases, in that order; junction bases with no gene match: 11. The CDR3 runs to 16 residues. The germline gives CDR1 MDHEN, CDR2 SYDVKM. The CDR3: CASRPSGSGLTGELFF. The DNA for the CDR3 is TGTGCCAGCAGGCCTAGCGGTTCGGGGCTCACCGGGGAGCTGTTTTTT.

The V and J genes are TRBV11-1 and TRBJ1-3; D uncertain. The CDR3 extends over 14 amino acids. V was cut by 1 base and J by 0 bases, with 4 bases left in between. CDR1 is SGHAT and CDR2 is FQDESV in the germline V gene (reference sequence). The chain's CDR3 is CASSLGLSGNTIYF. The CDR3 region has the DNA TGTGCCAGCAGCTTAGGACTCTCTGGAAACACCATATATTTT. Variable domain in full (rest from reference TRBV11-1 and TRBJ1-3): EAEVAQSPRYKITEKSQAVAFWCDPISGHATLYWYRQILGQGPELLVQFQDESVVDDSQLPKDRFSAERLKGVDSTLKIQPAELGDSAMYLCASSLGLSGNTIYFGEGSWLTVV.

The chain couples TRBV9 to TRBJ2-1; 8 bases align to TRBD1. The CDR3 length is 17 residues. The germline gives CDR1 SGDLS, CDR2 YYNGEE. Losses at the gene ends were 6 bases for V and 2 bases for J; bases not matched to a gene: 13. CDR3 residues: CASTPHVRGRAYNEQFF. The CDR3 DNA reads as TGTGCCAGCACCCCCCACGTCAGGGGGCGGGCCTACAATGAGCAGTTCTTC.

The J gene is TRBJ2-2, the V gene TRBV5-1; 11 nucleotides match TRBD1. The CDR3 spans 15 residues. Trimming took 4 bases from V and 7 from J; bases not matched to a gene: 6. CDR1 SGHRS and CDR2 YFSETQ come from the germline V gene. CDR3 nucleotides: TGCGCCAGCAGCGCTGGGACAGGGGGGAGCGGGGAGCTGTTTTTT. Residues: CASSAGTGGSGELFF.

The chain has TRBV5-4 and TRBJ1-3, with 10 bases aligning to TRBD1. Germline V CDR1 and CDR2: SGHNT, YYREEE (reference sequence). CDR3 size: 15 residues. The junction had 3 bases not matched to a gene; V was cut back by 0 bases and J by 6 bases. The CDR3 protein is CASSLGGQGSNTIYF. The DNA for the CDR3 is TGTGCCAGCAGCTTGGGGGGACAGGGGTCAAACACCATATATTTT.

This sequence joins TRBV28 and TRBJ2-2; 9 bases are a match to TRBD1. The CDR3 consists of 16 residues. With 4 bases clipped from V and 3 bases from J, the junction kept 6 bases outside the gene matches. Germline V CDR1 and CDR2: MDHEN, SYDVKM. The CDR3 loop is CASSSTGGGYTGELFF. The CDR3 nucleotides are TGTGCCAGCAGTTCCACAGGGGGCGGGTACACCGGGGAGCTGTTTTTT. The variable domain in full, with the rest retrieved from reference TRBV28 and TRBJ2-2, is DVKVTQSSRYLVKRTGEKVFLECVQDMDHENMFWYRQDPGLGLRLIYFSYDVKMKEKGDIPEGYSVSREKKERFSLILESASTNQTSMYLCASSSTGGGYTGELFFGEGSRLTVL.

This clone has just a few counts. The chain is built from TRBV28 and TRBJ1-1, with TRBD1 matching 7 bases. V was clipped by 3 bases and J by 11 bases; unmatched bases: 12. Germline-derived CDR1 and CDR2 are MDHEN and SYDVKM. The CDR3 is made up of 14 amino acids. In DNA, the CDR3 is TGTGCCAGCAGTTTGGGCAGGGGGTTGGGTAGGGCTTTCTTT. Translation: CASSLGRGLGRAFF.

The chain is built from TRBV19 and TRBJ2-7; a weak D match, TRBD2 (6 bases). The CDR3 runs 15 residues. CDR1 and CDR2 from the germline V gene are LNHDA and SQIVND (reference sequence). The germline V and J ends were trimmed by 1 base and 5 bases, with 15 bases remaining between them. The chain's CDR3 is CASSIGGGYRNEQYF. CDR3 DNA: TGTGCCAGTAGTATAGGAGGAGGGTACAGGAACGAGCAGTACTTC.

V and J are TRBV5-6 and TRBJ1-5; TRBD1 aligns across 9 bases. Trimming removed 0 bases from V and 0 bases from J; junction bases left unmatched: 7. The CDR3 is 18 amino acids. CDR1 and CDR2 from the germline V gene are SGHDT and YYEEEE. The CDR3 spells CASSLAGTGSISNQPQHF. CDR3 DNA: TGTGCCAGCAGCTTGGCCGGGACAGGGTCTATTAGCAATCAGCCCCAGCATTTT. The complete variable domain, with remaining parts taken from reference TRBV5-6 and TRBJ1-5, reads DAGVTQSPTHLIKTRGQQVTLRCSPKSGHDTVSWYQQALGQGPQFIFQYYEEEERQRGNFPDRFSGHQFPNYSSELNVNALLLGDSALYLCASSLAGTGSISNQPQHFGDGTRLSIL.

The chain carries TRBV2 and TRBJ2-7; D is perhaps TRBD2 (7 bases). The V gene's germline CDR1 is SNHLY and CDR2 FYNNEI. CDR3 length: 15 residues. The germline V and J ends were trimmed by 7 bases and 2 bases, with 18 bases remaining between them. As DNA, the CDR3 is TGTGCCAGCAATAGGGGGAGGGAGGGAACCTACGAGCAGTACTTC. Translation gives CASNRGREGTYEQYF.

The rearrangement uses TRBV27 and TRBJ2-7; 9 bases fit TRBD2. The CDR3 has 15 amino acids. Trimming at V came to 2 bases and at J to 4 bases, leaving 6 bases not matched to a gene. In germline, CDR1 is MNHEY, CDR2 SMNVEV (reference sequence). The CDR3, as DNA: TGTGCCAGCAGTTTAACAGCCGCGGGGGGGTACGAGCAGTACTTC. It is translated as CASSLTAAGGYEQYF.

The chain couples TRBV10-3 to TRBJ2-3; TRBD1 matches at 7 bases. This CDR3 is built from 14 residues. Germline V gene data show CDR1 as ENHRY and CDR2 as SYGVKD. V was clipped by 10 bases and J by 0 bases; unmatched bases: 7. In DNA form, the CDR3 reads TGTGCCACCCGGGACAGTGTTAGCACAGATACGCAGTATTTT. This sequence encodes CATRDSVSTDTQYF.

The rearrangement links TRBV11-2 to TRBJ2-1, with D unresolved. V was shortened by 1 base and J by 6 bases, with 7 bases between the two germline ends. The CDR3 has 13 amino acids. Germline values: CDR1 SGHAT, CDR2 FQNNGV. The CDR3 here is CASSLVLVNEQFF. CDR3 in DNA: TGTGCCAGCAGCTTAGTCCTAGTCAATGAGCAGTTCTTC.